This passage covers 18 T cell receptor beta chains from one sample sequenced in a study of blood T cell repertoires in COVID-19. This table comes from immunoSEQ multiplex PCR, and its TCRdb copy is limited to in-frame clones, with some not included. The data contain 150,000 to 200,000 clones, around nine tenths of them seen just once; the ten biggest clones take up about 3.5%. The sample taken for sequencing was peripheral blood. The receptors stem from a man in his 70s with acute or convalescent COVID-19.

The chain uses TRBV4-1 and TRBJ1-2, with D uncertain. Germline V CDR1 and CDR2: MGHRA, YSYEKL. V shed 4 bases and J shed 2 bases, with 14 bases lying between them. The CDR3 extends over 15 amino acids. In DNA form, the CDR3 reads TGCGCCAGCAGCCGCATTGTAGGAGGGAACTATGGCTACACCTTC. Translation: CASSRIVGGNYGYTF.

The rearrangement uses TRBV4-3 and TRBJ2-4; D is ambiguous. This CDR3 contains 16 residues. Germline-derived CDR1 and CDR2 are LGHNA and YSLEER. V was cut by 1 base and J by 1 base, with 11 bases left in between. The CDR3 coding sequence is TGCGCCAGCAGCCAAGCCGGATCCGGGGCCAAAAACATTCAGTACTTC. This gives the protein CASSQAGSGAKNIQYF.

This sequence joins TRBV5-1 and TRBJ2-7; D ambiguous. This CDR3 spans 14 amino acids. Between the trimmed V and J ends, which lost 0 bases and 10 bases, there was a span of 17 bases. The germline V gene has CDR1 SGHRS and CDR2 YFSETQ. The CDR3 DNA reads TGCGCCAGCAGCTTGGCCGTTGACTCGGATCATCAGTACTTC. Translation gives CASSLAVDSDHQYF.

V gene TRBV7-2 combines with J gene TRBJ2-7, with 11 bases lining up with TRBD2. With V trimmed by 5 bases and J by 3 bases, 6 bases remained unmatched. CDR3 length: 15 residues. Per the germline V gene, CDR1 is SGHTA and CDR2 is FQGNSA. The CDR3 nucleotides read TGTGCCAGCAGCCCGCGACTAGCGGGGAACTACGAGCAGTACTTC. Protein: CASSPRLAGNYEQYF.

The V call is TRBV5-4, the J call TRBJ1-3, with 8 bases matching TRBD1. Unmatched junction bases numbered 8, after V lost 4 bases and J lost 8 bases. CDR1 and CDR2 (germline): SGHNT, YYREEE (reference sequence). The length of the CDR3 is 14 residues. The CDR3 here is CASSNPGGRDTIYF. In nucleotides, the CDR3 is TGTGCCAGCAGCAACCCAGGGGGCAGAGACACCATATATTTT.

The chain uses TRBV2 and TRBJ1-3; no definite D call. The CDR3 contains 13 residues. Germline V gene data show CDR1 as SNHLY and CDR2 as FYNNEI. Trimming took off 4 bases at V and 7 bases at J, with 11 bases between the two ends. The CDR3 bases are TGTGCCAGCAGTGGGGGTACGGGGAACACCATATATTTT. Its protein product is CASSGGTGNTIYF.

The chain joins TRBV19 to TRBJ2-1, with 10 nucleotides matching TRBD2. Trimming took 2 bases from V and 9 from J; bases not matched to a gene: 10. From germline, CDR1 is LNHDA and CDR2 SQIVND (reference sequence). The CDR3 is made up of 16 amino acids. The CDR3 protein is CASSIRLAGDYGEQFF. The DNA for the CDR3 is TGTGCCAGTAGTATAAGGCTAGCGGGAGATTACGGTGAGCAGTTCTTC.

V and J are TRBV5-4 and TRBJ1-6; 12 bases agree with TRBD1. Germline V gene data show CDR1 as SGHNT and CDR2 as YYREEE (reference sequence). With 4 bases clipped from V and 7 bases from J, the junction kept 6 bases outside the gene matches. The CDR3 contains 16 residues. The CDR3 sequence: CASSRRDRGPNSPLHF. DNA of the CDR3: TGTGCCAGCAGCCGAAGGGACAGGGGGCCGAATTCACCCCTCCACTTT.

The chain joins TRBV3-1 (or the pseudogene TRBV3-2) to TRBJ1-2; D may be TRBD1 (6 bases). V shed 4 bases and J shed 4 bases, with 13 bases lying between them. Germline CDR1 reads LGHDT; CDR2 reads YNNKEL (reference sequence). The CDR3 is 14 amino acids. In DNA form, the CDR3 reads TGTGCCAGCAGCCCCCGGACAGCCCCCTATGGCTACACCTTC. Translation: CASSPRTAPYGYTF.

This clone was observed a handful of times. The gene calls are TRBV7-9 and TRBJ2-1; 8 nucleotides line up with TRBD2. The V gene end was trimmed by 1 base and the J gene end by 3 bases; junction bases not matched to a gene: 8. This CDR3 spans 17 amino acids. Germline V CDR1 and CDR2: SEHNR, FQNEAQ (reference sequence). The CDR3 DNA follows: TGTGCCAGCAGCTTAGTTGGCGGGGGGCCAGACTACAATGAGCAGTTCTTC. Amino acids: CASSLVGGGPDYNEQFF.

This rearrangement joins TRBV28 to TRBJ2-7, with a possible D match to TRBD2 (6 bases). This CDR3 contains 15 residues. Trimming took 6 bases from V and 0 from J, leaving 15 bases between them. Germline V CDR1 and CDR2: MDHEN, SYDVKM. The CDR3 nucleotides are TGTGCCAGCAGCAACTCGGGACTCCCCTCCTACGAGCAGTACTTC. This sequence encodes CASSNSGLPSYEQYF.

The rearrangement links TRBV11-2 to TRBJ2-1, with D uncertain. The ends were cut back, 5 bases at V and 4 bases at J, with 9 bases in the middle. Germline CDR1 SGHAT, CDR2 FQNNGV. CDR3 length: 13 amino acids. The CDR3 nucleotides are TGTGCCAGCAGCCGTTCTAGGTACAATGAGCAGTTCTTC. It yields the protein CASSRSRYNEQFF. Full variable domain (remainder filled in from reference TRBV11-2 and TRBJ2-1): EAGVAQSPRYKIIEKRQSVAFWCNPISGHATLYWYQQILGQGPKLLIQFQNNGVVDDSQLPKDRFSAERLKGVDSTLKIQPAKLEDSAVYLCASSRSRYNEQFFGPGTRLTVL.

The chain employs TRBV3-1 (or the pseudogene TRBV3-2) and TRBJ1-5; the D gene is possibly TRBD1 (5 bases). CDR1 and CDR2 from the germline V gene are LGHDT and YNNKEL (reference sequence). The CDR3 is 16 amino acids. V was pared by 0 bases and J by 4 bases, with 13 bases between. In nucleotides, the CDR3 is TGTGCCAGCAGCCAAGATCAGGGCACGTTTAATCAGCCCCAGCATTTT. Its protein is CASSQDQGTFNQPQHF.

The J gene is TRBJ1-2, the V gene TRBV2, with D perhaps matching TRBD1 (6 bases). CDR3 length: 18 residues. Trimming shortened V by 0 bases and J by 4 bases, and 21 bases separated the two germline ends. Germline V gene data show CDR1 as SNHLY and CDR2 as FYNNEI. The CDR3 bases are TGTGCCAGCAGTGAAGCGCCGGGCAGGGGCCGGACGAGCTATGGCTACACCTTC. This translates into CASSEAPGRGRTSYGYTF.

V and J are TRBV14 and TRBJ2-7; 8 bases line up with TRBD1. The V gene's germline CDR1 is SGHDN and CDR2 FVKESK. This CDR3 has 15 residues. V gave up 5 bases and J gave up 7 bases; unmatched junction bases: 13. This CDR3 is CASSKPGQALGEQYF. The CDR3 nucleotides are TGTGCCAGCAGCAAGCCGGGACAGGCCCTCGGGGAGCAGTACTTC. The whole variable domain, filled in from reference TRBV14 and TRBJ2-7, reads EAGVTQFPSHSVIEKGQTVTLRCDPISGHDNLYWYRRVMGKEIKFLLHFVKESKQDESGMPNNRFLAERTGGTYSTLKVQPAELEDSGVYFCASSKPGQALGEQYFGPGTRLTVT.

This clone was seen a handful of times. The rearrangement uses TRBV7-2 and TRBJ2-1, with D possibly being TRBD2 (5 bases). Trimming removed 1 base at V and 4 bases at J, with 14 bases between. Germline V CDR1 and CDR2: SGHTA, FQGNSA. This CDR3 has 16 amino acids. The chain's CDR3 is CASSLGRRLNYNEQFF. CDR3 in DNA: TGTGCCAGCAGCTTAGGGCGGCGACTAAATTACAATGAGCAGTTCTTC.

This clone came up once. The CDR3 sequence: CASSQGDRGRHEQYF. The CDR3 nucleotides read TGTGCCAGCAGCCAAGGGGACAGGGGGAGGCACGAGCAGTACTTC. The chain couples TRBV14 to TRBJ2-7; 11 bases are shared with TRBD1. The length of the CDR3 is 15 residues. J lost 5 bases, V lost 1 base, and 4 bases had no gene match. The germline gives CDR1 SGHDN, CDR2 FVKESK.

The rearrangement uses TRBV7-8 and TRBJ1-3; 7 bases agree with TRBD1. The V segment lost 5 bases and the J segment 4 bases; nucleotides outside the gene matches: 2. Per the germline V gene, CDR1 is SGHVS and CDR2 is FQNEAQ. The CDR3 sequence is 13 residues long. As DNA, the CDR3 is TGTGCCAGCAGCCCGGGACAGGGAAACACCATATATTTT. Translation gives CASSPGQGNTIYF.